The clone carrying this T cell receptor beta chain was seen a handful of times. Its antigen is unidentified. These data belong to a study of human T cells and chemical hapten exposure. About the research overall: DPC at 0.01% went onto the upper back in patch tests, read at 6 days. Patients were mainly female, each with alopecia areata, totalis or universalis.

Study outcomes and limitations: Since the donors had alopecia, their immune response may not be the same as that of healthy people.

Sample time point: patch test 2, 6 weeks after DPC sensitization. Stated treatment: therapeutic diphenylcyclopropenone sensitization with weekly scalp DPC. Unique molecular identifiers were attached to individual cDNA molecules during library preparation. Via MiXCR, TCRdb re-called the RACE reads, giving one row per CDR3 protein. This table has some 350,000 distinct CDR3 sequences, nearly 6.5% appearing once. The receptor's source is a woman under 30 with alopecia areata. Some clones in this sample may be carry-over from other donors' samples. Sequences were derived from whole blood, sampled in connection with sensitization to the hapten diphenylcyclopropenone (DPC).

This chain's CDR3 is CASSPPPIGTQYF. CDR3 bases: TGTGCCAGCTCACCACCCCCTATAGGGACCCAGTACTTC. V usage is TRBV18 and J usage is TRBJ2-5; D is undetermined. V was shortened by 0 bases and J by 7 bases, with 9 bases between the two germline ends. There are 13 residues in the CDR3. CDR1 and CDR2 (germline): KGHSH, LQKENI.